Listed below are T cell receptor beta chains from one sample, sequenced in a study of T cell responses to AZD1222 COVID-19 vaccine. Some clones are missing from TCRdb's copy, which holds only in-frame ones; the method was immunoSEQ multiplex PCR. The data contain about 180,000 clones, around 90% of them seen just once; the ten biggest clones take up around 3%. The sample consisted of peripheral blood, taken on day 0 of AZD1222 vaccination. The receptors were gathered from an adult in good health. Both conserved end residues are part of each CDR3. Expanded clones get a size class; other rows say once, few or many, or leave the size out.

size: .
V: TRBV7-8
length: 13
CDR3: CASSLGRGGELFF

size: .
V: TRBV7-6
length: 13
CDR3: CASSFGEGPEQYF

size: .
V: TRBV30
length: 18
CDR3: CAWRKVVRIAGETDTQYF

size: .
V: TRBV19
length: 12
CDR3: CASRGSGNTIYF

size: .
V: TRBV12-3/TRBV12-4
length: 13
CDR3: CASKPAGGNGYTF

size: .
V: TRBV7-8
length: 15
CDR3: CASSATRAPNEKLFF

size: .
V: TRBV14
length: 16
CDR3: CASSQRRPFGTDTQYF

size: .
V: TRBV30
length: 14
CDR3: CAWSVRGSWDTQYF

size: .
V: TRBV10-3
length: 11
CDR3: CAISAGYGYTF

size: .
V: TRBV27
length: 12
CDR3: CASSPGGSELFF

size: .
V: TRBV9
length: 16
CDR3: CASSVGRTSGRETQYF

size: .
V: TRBV13
length: 14
CDR3: CASSLERWRTEAFF

size: .
V: TRBV5-1
length: 15
CDR3: CASSPGRGLADTQYF

size: .
V: TRBV5-4
length: 14
CDR3: CASSLDGSSYEQYF

size: .
V: TRBV6-6
length: 16
CDR3: CASSYSRGPSGNEQYF

size: .
V: TRBV6-1
length: 12
CDR3: CASSETGVGAFF

size: .
V: TRBV7-2
length: 13
CDR3: CASSLIGERGYTF

size: .
V: TRBV5-4
length: 14
CDR3: CASSLPGVQETQYF

size: .
V: TRBV6-5
length: 14
CDR3: CASSPLAGFNEQFF

size: .
V: TRBV24-1
length: 14
CDR3: CATSDFQGAGGYTF

size: .
V: TRBV18
length: 12
CDR3: CASSPIGYGYTF

size: once
V: TRBV18
length: 14
CDR3: CASSPQGGNTEAFF

size: .
V: TRBV10-1
length: 12
CDR3: CASMWRLYGYTF

size: .
V: TRBV5-6
length: 11
CDR3: CASSGGAGYTF

size: .
V: TRBV15
length: 15
CDR3: CATSRVDRGNTEAFF

size: .
V: TRBV2
length: 15
CDR3: CASSEEGLINYEQYF

size: few
V: TRBV6-2/TRBV6-3
length: 12
CDR3: CASSPNYNEQFF

size: .
V: TRBV5-1
length: 16
CDR3: CASSSGTLTNTGELFF

size: .
V: TRBV30
length: 15
CDR3: CACRTSGSYTGELFF

size: .
V: TRBV7-9
length: 15
CDR3: CASSLTGHSNQPQHF

size: .
V: TRBV5-1
length: 14
CDR3: CASSLTKPTDTQYF

size: .
V: TRBV4-2
length: 15
CDR3: CASSHLRDSYNEQFF

size: .
V: TRBV6-2/TRBV6-3
length: 14
CDR3: CASSFGGGFYEQYF

size: .
V: TRBV9
length: 17
CDR3: CASSVDLIGGLNYGYTF

size: .
V: TRBV5-1
length: 16
CDR3: CASSLDRGRASYEQYF

size: .
V: TRBV5-6
length: 14
CDR3: CASSLATLNQPQHF

size: .
V: TRBV6-2/TRBV6-3
length: 16
CDR3: CASSYSRVMNTGELFF

size: .
V: TRBV5-1
length: 15
CDR3: CASSFSPTENYGYTF

size: once
V: TRBV6-1
length: 15
CDR3: CASSEGPLSYNEQFF

size: .
V: TRBV11-3
length: 13
CDR3: CASSPNTGTEAFF

size: .
V: TRBV5-1
length: 14
CDR3: CASSRSGTSYEQYF

size: once
V: TRBV10-2
length: 15
CDR3: CASSESLGSTDTQYF

size: .
V: TRBV11-2
length: 16
CDR3: CASSLATMGLPVEQYF

size: .
V: TRBV7-9
length: 13
CDR3: CASSQSGTGELFF

size: .
V: TRBV5-1
length: 15
CDR3: CASSFTGRETDTQYF

size: .
V: TRBV6-5
length: 15
CDR3: CASRGRGSYNSPLHF

size: .
V: TRBV10-3
length: 14
CDR3: CAISEGGSNQPQHF

size: .
V: TRBV19
length: 15
CDR3: CASSIGTSAQETQYF

size: few
V: TRBV2
length: 14
CDR3: CASSPRDRGHEQYF

size: .
V: TRBV19
length: 12
CDR3: CASSLTPSRAFF

size: .
V: TRBV2
length: 15
CDR3: CASGGALIKNQPQHF

size: .
V: TRBV6-5
length: 16
CDR3: CASSYSGRGRNTEAFF

size: .
V: TRBV11-2
length: 12
CDR3: CASSSPGLVQFF

size: .
V: TRBV6-6
length: 14
CDR3: CASSITGSNQPQHF

size: .
V: TRBV19
length: 16
CDR3: CASSAGTGARTDTQYF

size: .
V: TRBV28
length: 13
CDR3: CASSLLGNQPQHF

size: .
V: TRBV19
length: 19
CDR3: CASTGEGGQGSRWNQPQHF

size: .
V: TRBV19
length: 14
CDR3: CASTGTAGGETQYF

size: once
V: TRBV6-5
length: 12
CDR3: CASIERFSEQYF